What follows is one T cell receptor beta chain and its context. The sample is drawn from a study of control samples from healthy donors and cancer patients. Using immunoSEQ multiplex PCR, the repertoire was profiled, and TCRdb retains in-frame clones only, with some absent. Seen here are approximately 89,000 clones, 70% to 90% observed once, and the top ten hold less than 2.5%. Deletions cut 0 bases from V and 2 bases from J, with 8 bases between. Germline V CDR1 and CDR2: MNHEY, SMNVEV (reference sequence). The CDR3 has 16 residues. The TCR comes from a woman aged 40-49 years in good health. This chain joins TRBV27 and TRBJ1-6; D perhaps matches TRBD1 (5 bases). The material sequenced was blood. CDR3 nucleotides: TGTGCCAGCAGTTTATCAGGGGCGGCCTATAATTCACCCCTCCACTTT. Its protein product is CASSLSGAAYNSPLHF.